This TCR beta chain was recovered during a study of blood T cell repertoires in COVID-19. Study at large: The analysed material was cDNA or gDNA that came from T cells, B-cell-depleted T cells, or PBMCs.

This table comes from immunoSEQ multiplex PCR, and its TCRdb copy is limited to in-frame clones, with some not included. In the table there are a few hundred thousand clones, approximately 80% of which are singletons. The participants were between about 18 and 90 years old and came from about two dozen US areas. Cohorts were assigned according to the clinical history that participants reported. This clone was observed a single time. V lost 5 bases and J 0 bases, leaving 11 bases between the germline ends. Germline CDR1 SGHRS, CDR2 YFSETQ. The CDR3 extends over 15 amino acids. The V call is TRBV5-1, the J call TRBJ2-2; D uncertain. This clonotype was obtained from a woman in her forties with acute COVID-19. The sequenced sample consisted of PBMCs or T cells enriched from blood (not recorded which). The CDR3 coding sequence is TGCGCCAGCAGGGGCGACGCCTCGAACACCGGGGAGCTGTTTTTT. This gives the protein CASRGDASNTGELFF.